The 15 T cell receptor beta chains reported below all come from one sample, sequenced in a study of T cell responses to AZD1222 COVID-19 vaccine. Clones were sequenced by immunoSEQ multiplex PCR, and TCRdb holds only the in-frame ones, with some missing. The sample lists 100,000 to 130,000 clones; about nine tenths were seen once. The material was peripheral blood, obtained on day 0 of AZD1222 vaccination. The receptors derive from an adult in good health.

The chain is built from TRBV9 and TRBJ2-1; D is tentatively TRBD1 or TRBD2 (5 bases each). The CDR3 has 10 amino acids. Trimming shortened V by 7 bases and J by 6 bases, and 5 bases separated the two germline ends. Germline CDR1 is SGDLS and CDR2 is YYNGEE. The CDR3 DNA sequence: TGTGCCAGCGGGGGCAATGAGCAGTTCTTC. Protein sequence: CASGGNEQFF.

This clone was counted only a few times. V usage is TRBV5-5 and J usage is TRBJ2-1; 7 nucleotides match TRBD2. This CDR3 comprises 16 residues. Germline CDR1 SGHKS, CDR2 YYEKEE (reference sequence). The V gene end was trimmed by 4 bases and the J gene end by 3 bases; junction bases not matched to a gene: 10. The DNA for the CDR3 is TGTGCCAGCAGCCCAATTTCTAGCGGCGTCTACAATGAGCAGTTCTTC. Protein: CASSPISSGVYNEQFF. Full variable domain (missing parts from reference TRBV5-5 and TRBJ2-1): DAGVTQSPTHLIKTRGQQVTLRCSPISGHKSVSWYQQVLGQGPQFIFQYYEKEERGRGNFPDRFSARQFPNYSSELNVNALLLGDSALYLCASSPISSGVYNEQFFGPGTRLTVL.

The chain uses TRBV19 and TRBJ2-7; 8 nucleotides line up with TRBD1. The V segment lost 6 bases and the J segment 2 bases; nucleotides outside the gene matches: 18. Germline CDR1 is LNHDA and CDR2 is SQIVND (reference sequence). The CDR3 spans 18 residues. CDR3 amino acids: CASSRTGATGAFPYEQYF. As DNA, the CDR3 is TGTGCCAGTAGCCGAACGGGCGCGACAGGGGCCTTCCCCTACGAGCAGTACTTC.

This clone has a single count. This sequence joins TRBV6-5 and TRBJ1-4; D is ambiguous. The CDR3 sequence is 15 residues long. Between the trimmed V and J ends, which lost 6 bases and 3 bases, there was a span of 14 bases. CDR1 and CDR2 from the germline V gene are MNHEY and SVGAGI. In nucleotides, the CDR3 is TGTGCCAGCAGCCGACAAGGGCGGCCTAATGAAAAACTGTTTTTT. It encodes CASSRQGRPNEKLFF.

Here the CDR3 reads CASSQVLGSPLHF. The CDR3 DNA reads as TGTGCCAGCAGCCAAGTATTAGGTTCACCCCTCCACTTT. V is TRBV14 and J is TRBJ1-6, with D hard to call. V was pared by 1 base and J by 9 bases, with 7 bases between. This CDR3 is 13 amino acids long. In germline, CDR1 is SGHDN, CDR2 FVKESK.

The chain uses TRBV7-9 and TRBJ2-1, with TRBD2 identical over 13 bases. Germline trimming cut 5 bases from V and 7 bases from J; bases unmatched to any gene: 5. Germline CDR1 reads SEHNR; CDR2 reads FQNEAQ (reference sequence). The CDR3 is 15 amino acids. CDR3 loop: CASSKRLAGGNEQFF. CDR3 DNA: TGTGCCAGCAGCAAAAGACTAGCGGGAGGTAATGAGCAGTTCTTC.

This chain connects TRBV10-3 to TRBJ1-5; perhaps TRBD1 as D (6 bases). V lost 7 bases, J lost 6 bases, and 13 bases lay in between. Per germline, CDR1 ENHRY and CDR2 SYGVKD. CDR3 length: 13 residues. CDR3 in amino acids: CAIKGGVRQPQHF. DNA for the CDR3: TGTGCCATCAAAGGGGGGGTGCGTCAGCCCCAGCATTTT.

This clone was seen a handful of times. This chain joins TRBV19 and TRBJ1-2; D might be TRBD1 (5 bases). V was shortened by 2 bases and J by 4 bases, with 11 bases between the two germline ends. This CDR3 is built from 14 residues. Looked up from germline, CDR1 is LNHDA and CDR2 is SQIVND (reference sequence). CDR3 residues: CASSISAGTYGYTF. In DNA form, the CDR3 reads TGTGCCAGTAGTATAAGTGCCGGGACCTATGGCTACACCTTC.

The chain joins TRBV7-2 to TRBJ1-1; D might be TRBD1 (5 bases). Germline V lookup: CDR1 SGHTA, CDR2 FQGNSA. The CDR3 sequence is 16 residues long. V gave up 1 base and J gave up 1 base, with 13 bases separating them. The DNA for the CDR3 is TGTGCCAGCAGCTTAGTTATTGGGGGAAAGAACACTGAAGCTTTCTTT. Its protein is CASSLVIGGKNTEAFF.

This chain uses TRBV28 with TRBJ2-3, with 9 bases identical to TRBD2. The CDR3 totals 16 residues. The V gene's germline CDR1 is MDHEN and CDR2 SYDVKM. V shed 5 bases, J shed 3 bases, and the junction held 9 bases outside the gene matches. The CDR3 DNA reads TGTGCCAGCAGTCCCCAGGCGGGAGGGCAAACAGATACGCAGTATTTT. Its protein is CASSPQAGGQTDTQYF.

V gene TRBV6-5 combines with J gene TRBJ1-3; TRBD1 is a possible D gene (5 bases). Germline values: CDR1 MNHEY, CDR2 SVGAGI. This CDR3 contains 15 residues. Between the trimmed V and J ends, which lost 6 bases and 2 bases, there was a span of 14 bases. The CDR3 sequence: CASRSPGTAGNTIYF. CDR3 DNA: TGTGCCAGCAGGTCTCCCGGGACGGCTGGAAACACCATATATTTT.

The rearrangement joins TRBV6-5 to TRBJ1-2; no firm D call. The V end lost 6 bases, the J end lost 5 bases, and 16 bases lay between the germline ends. The V gene's germline CDR1 is MNHEY and CDR2 SVGAGI. This CDR3 region has 14 residues. CDR3 nucleotides: TGTGCCAGCAGAGTCTCGGAACTCCGGTATGGCTACACCTTC. It codes for CASRVSELRYGYTF.

The V and J genes are TRBV7-8 and TRBJ1-2; D not resolved. V lost 5 bases and J lost 1, with 14 bases in between. The CDR3 covers 15 residues. In germline, CDR1 is SGHVS, CDR2 FQNEAQ. The CDR3 sequence: CASSRDRIVNYGYTF. The CDR3 DNA reads as TGTGCCAGCAGCCGAGACCGGATAGTTAACTATGGCTACACCTTC.

The V gene is TRBV2, the J gene TRBJ2-7, with TRBD1 as a possible D gene (5 bases). This CDR3 is 16 amino acids long. Trimming removed 6 bases from V and 4 bases from J, with 22 bases in between. The germline V gene has CDR1 SNHLY and CDR2 FYNNEI. The CDR3 DNA reads TGTGCCAGCAGATTTCCCTCTGACAGTTTACCTTACGAGCAGTACTTC. Protein sequence: CASRFPSDSLPYEQYF.

This clone was picked up one time. The rearrangement uses TRBV23-1 and TRBJ1-2, with TRBD1 as a possible D gene (6 bases). TRBV23-1 is noted as an ORF with a role that remains uncertain. The CDR3 is made up of 11 amino acids. The germline V and J ends were trimmed by 8 bases and 13 bases, with 17 bases remaining between them. The chain's CDR3 is CASGRQVWCTF. CDR3 nucleotides: TGCGCCAGCGGACGACAGGTCTGGTGCACCTTC.